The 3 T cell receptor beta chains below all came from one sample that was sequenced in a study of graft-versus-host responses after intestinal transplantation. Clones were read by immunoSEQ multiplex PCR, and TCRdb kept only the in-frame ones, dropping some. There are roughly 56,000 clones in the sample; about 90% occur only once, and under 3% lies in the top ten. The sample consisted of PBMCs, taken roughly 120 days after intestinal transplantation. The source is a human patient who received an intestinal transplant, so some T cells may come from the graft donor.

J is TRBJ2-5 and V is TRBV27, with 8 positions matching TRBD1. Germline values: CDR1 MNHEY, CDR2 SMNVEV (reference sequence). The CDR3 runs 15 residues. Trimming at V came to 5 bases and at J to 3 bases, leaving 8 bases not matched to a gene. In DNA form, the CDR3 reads TGTGCCAGCAGTCCCCGGGACAGGACGAAAGAGACCCAGTACTTC. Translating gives CASSPRDRTKETQYF.

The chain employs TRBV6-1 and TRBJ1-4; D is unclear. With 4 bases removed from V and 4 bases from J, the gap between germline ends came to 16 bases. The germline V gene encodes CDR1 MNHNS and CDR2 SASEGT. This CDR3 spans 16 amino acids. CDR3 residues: CASSALRRDYNEKLFF. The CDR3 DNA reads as TGTGCCAGCAGTGCCCTACGCCGGGATTATAATGAAAAACTGTTTTTT.

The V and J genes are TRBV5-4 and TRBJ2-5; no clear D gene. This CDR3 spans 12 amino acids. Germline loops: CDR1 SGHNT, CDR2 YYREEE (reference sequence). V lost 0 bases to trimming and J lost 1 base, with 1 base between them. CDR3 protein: CASSLAQETQYF. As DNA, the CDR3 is TGTGCCAGCAGCTTGGCCCAAGAGACCCAGTACTTC.